This is a list of T cell receptor beta chains from one sample in a study of chemoradiotherapy in HPV16-positive cancers. Assay used: immunoSEQ multiplex PCR; TCRdb lists only in-frame clones, some missing. The data show 4,500 to 5,500 clones, with approximately 95% seen just once and under 4% held by the top ten. This specimen was tumor tissue, taken from a patient who underwent chemoradiotherapy. The source is a human donor with HPV-associated anogenital cancer. Both conserved end residues are part of each CDR3. A D gene is named only where the DNA matches it firmly.

J	D	V	CDR3	DNA
TRBJ2-7	NA	TRBV7-9	CASSLSRGVGVQYF	TGTGCCAGCAGCTTAAGCCGAGGGGTAGGTGTGCAGTACTTC
TRBJ1-1	NA	TRBV6-1	CASSEPGRNTEAFF	TGTGCCAGCAGTGAACCAGGGCGGAACACTGAAGCTTTCTTT
TRBJ2-4	NA	TRBV6-6	CASRELGRTTKNIQYF	TGTGCCAGCAGGGAACTAGGGAGGACTACCAAAAACATTCAGTACTTC
TRBJ1-5	NA	TRBV7-6	CASSPISGGGEPQHF	TGTGCCAGCAGTCCGATTTCGGGGGGCGGGGAGCCCCAGCATTTT
TRBJ1-2	NA	TRBV7-6	CASSQLPENYGYTF	TGTGCCAGCAGCCAGCTGCCAGAAAACTATGGCTACACCTTC
TRBJ2-3	TRBD2	TRBV5-6	CASSLVAGGFGTQYF	TGTGCCAGCAGCTTGGTAGCGGGAGGGTTCGGCACGCAGTATTTT
TRBJ2-7	TRBD1	TRBV5-6	CASRSGGYEQYF	TGTGCCAGCAGGTCAGGGGGTTACGAGCAGTACTTC
TRBJ1-1	NA	TRBV6-6	CASSYSAGMNTEAFF	TGTGCCAGCAGTTACTCGGCGGGGATGAACACTGAAGCTTTCTTT
TRBJ2-7	NA	TRBV19	CASSSHGTGGNEQYF	TGTGCCAGTAGTTCCCACGGGACCGGAGGGAACGAGCAGTACTTC
TRBJ2-7	NA	TRBV21-1	CASSTPTGTPYEQYF	TGTGCCAGCAGCACTCCAACCGGGACACCGTACGAGCAGTACTTC
TRBJ2-1	TRBD2	TRBV19	CASSIVRTSGLGEQFF	TGTGCCAGTAGTATAGTTAGGACTAGCGGTTTAGGGGAGCAGTTCTTC
TRBJ2-7	TRBD1	TRBV7-9	CASSFGTGYEQYF	TGTGCCAGCAGCTTCGGGACAGGGTATGAGCAGTACTTC
TRBJ1-2	NA	TRBV9	CASAGAGGMRGYTF	TGTGCCAGCGCGGGGGCGGGAGGGATGAGGGGCTACACCTTC
TRBJ1-2	NA	TRBV6-5	CASSFGDPYNYGYTF	TGTGCCAGCAGTTTCGGAGATCCTTACAACTATGGCTACACCTTC